These T cell receptor beta chains were read from a single sample in a study of lymphopenia after photon versus proton radiotherapy. Here immunoSEQ multiplex PCR was the method, and the copy in TCRdb shows in-frame clones only, minus some. The data show more than 70,000 clones, with around 82% seen just once and under 1.5% held by the top ten. Sequencing was performed on peripheral blood, taken from a patient treated with proton-based radiotherapy. The source is a man between 60 and 75 years old with pancreatic cancer. Each CDR3 is given with its conserved first and last residue. A D gene is named only where the DNA matches it firmly. Expanded clones get a size class; other rows say once, few or many, or leave the size out.

cdr3_nt: TGTGCCAGCAGCTTAGGGTCAGGGGCCGGGGAGCTGTTTTTT
cdr3_aa: CASSLGSGAGELFF
d_call: NA
j_call: TRBJ2-2
clone_size: NA
v_call: TRBV7-9

cdr3_nt: TGTGCTAGCAGCTTAGGTGTTGCGTCTCCTGGGGAGCTGTTTTTT
cdr3_aa: CASSLGVASPGELFF
d_call: NA
j_call: TRBJ2-2
clone_size: NA
v_call: TRBV7-7

cdr3_nt: TGTGCCAGCAGCCAAGACATGGGTGGGGAGCAGTACTTC
cdr3_aa: CASSQDMGGEQYF
d_call: NA
j_call: TRBJ2-7
clone_size: NA
v_call: TRBV14

cdr3_nt: TGTGCCAGCAGCGTAGCTTGGGGGACCTACGAGCAGTACTTC
cdr3_aa: CASSVAWGTYEQYF
d_call: NA
j_call: TRBJ2-7
clone_size: NA
v_call: TRBV9

cdr3_nt: TGTGCCAGCAGCTTAGATCGCCGCTACGAGCAGTACTTC
cdr3_aa: CASSLDRRYEQYF
d_call: NA
j_call: TRBJ2-7
clone_size: NA
v_call: TRBV7-9

cdr3_nt: TGTGCCAGCTCCGCCTCTGGAGGGCTCTCCTACAATGAGCAGTTCTTC
cdr3_aa: CASSASGGLSYNEQFF
d_call: NA
j_call: TRBJ2-1
clone_size: NA
v_call: TRBV18

cdr3_nt: TGTGCCAGCAGTTCCAGGACTAGCGGGGGTCTATACGAGCAGTACTTC
cdr3_aa: CASSSRTSGGLYEQYF
d_call: TRBD2
j_call: TRBJ2-7
clone_size: NA
v_call: TRBV27

cdr3_nt: TGTGCCAGCAGTTACGGCTTCGGCCAAATGAACACTGAAGCTTTCTTT
cdr3_aa: CASSYGFGQMNTEAFF
d_call: NA
j_call: TRBJ1-1
clone_size: NA
v_call: TRBV6-5

cdr3_nt: TGTGCCAGCAGCCAATCGGACAGGGAGAACACCTTC
cdr3_aa: CASSQSDRENTF
d_call: TRBD1
j_call: TRBJ1-2
clone_size: NA
v_call: TRBV4-2

cdr3_nt: TGTGCCTGGAGTGTCAGGATCCCTCGCCAAACCTATGGCTACACCTTC
cdr3_aa: CAWSVRIPRQTYGYTF
d_call: NA
j_call: TRBJ1-2
clone_size: NA
v_call: TRBV30

cdr3_nt: TGTGCCAGCAGCAAACTAGCGGGAGGGCCTGGTGGGGAGCTGTTTTTT
cdr3_aa: CASSKLAGGPGGELFF
d_call: TRBD2
j_call: TRBJ2-2
clone_size: few
v_call: TRBV5-4

cdr3_nt: TGTGCCAGCTCGCCGACTAGCGGGAGAGGCACCGGGGAGCTGTTTTTT
cdr3_aa: CASSPTSGRGTGELFF
d_call: TRBD2
j_call: TRBJ2-2
clone_size: NA
v_call: TRBV18

cdr3_nt: TGCGCCAGCTCCGCAGGGAGCTCTGGAAACACCATATATTTT
cdr3_aa: CASSAGSSGNTIYF
d_call: NA
j_call: TRBJ1-3
clone_size: few
v_call: TRBV5-1

cdr3_nt: TGTGCCAGCAGTTTATTAACGGGACAGCCCCAGCATTTT
cdr3_aa: CASSLLTGQPQHF
d_call: NA
j_call: TRBJ1-5
clone_size: NA
v_call: TRBV28

cdr3_nt: TGCAGCGAACAGGGGGCTTCGAACACTGAAGCTTTCTTT
cdr3_aa: CSEQGASNTEAFF
d_call: TRBD1
j_call: TRBJ1-1
clone_size: NA
v_call: TRBV29-1

cdr3_nt: TGTGCCAGCAGTTTGTTAGGGACGGGAGGCTACACCTTC
cdr3_aa: CASSLLGTGGYTF
d_call: NA
j_call: TRBJ1-2
clone_size: NA
v_call: TRBV27

cdr3_nt: TGCGCCAGCAGCCTAACAATGGCAGATACGCAGTATTTT
cdr3_aa: CASSLTMADTQYF
d_call: NA
j_call: TRBJ2-3
clone_size: NA
v_call: TRBV5-1

cdr3_nt: TGTGCCAGCAGTCCCGGACATACATTAGCCAAAAACATTCAGTACTTC
cdr3_aa: CASSPGHTLAKNIQYF
d_call: NA
j_call: TRBJ2-4
clone_size: NA
v_call: TRBV2

cdr3_nt: TGTGCCAGTAGTATCGGGACAGGGATCGGGAATGAGCAGTTCTTC
cdr3_aa: CASSIGTGIGNEQFF
d_call: TRBD1
j_call: TRBJ2-1
clone_size: once
v_call: TRBV19

cdr3_nt: TGTGCCAGCAGTTTTGCAGGAATTGGGCAGTACTTC
cdr3_aa: CASSFAGIGQYF
d_call: NA
j_call: TRBJ2-5
clone_size: NA
v_call: TRBV28

cdr3_nt: TGTGCCAGCAGCCCCAGGGTTGGGGTCGGGACTGAAGCTTTCTTT
cdr3_aa: CASSPRVGVGTEAFF
d_call: NA
j_call: TRBJ1-1
clone_size: NA
v_call: TRBV14

cdr3_nt: TGTGCCAGCAGTTTATGGGGGGACTATGGCTACACCTTC
cdr3_aa: CASSLWGDYGYTF
d_call: NA
j_call: TRBJ1-2
clone_size: few
v_call: TRBV27

cdr3_nt: TGTGCCAGCAGTGGAGGTACCAAGACCCAGTACTTC
cdr3_aa: CASSGGTKTQYF
d_call: NA
j_call: TRBJ2-5
clone_size: NA
v_call: TRBV25-1

cdr3_nt: TGTGCTAGCAGCCAAGTTGAGGGACCCCAAGAGACCCAGTACTTC
cdr3_aa: CASSQVEGPQETQYF
d_call: NA
j_call: TRBJ2-5
clone_size: NA
v_call: TRBV7-7

cdr3_nt: TGTGCCAGCAGTTTATCGTTTGTCCCAGCGAGCTCCTACAATGAGCAGTTCTTC
cdr3_aa: CASSLSFVPASSYNEQFF
d_call: NA
j_call: TRBJ2-1
clone_size: NA
v_call: TRBV27

cdr3_nt: TGCGCCAGCAGCCCCCGGACGGGACGAAACACCATATATTTT
cdr3_aa: CASSPRTGRNTIYF
d_call: NA
j_call: TRBJ1-3
clone_size: NA
v_call: TRBV5-1

cdr3_nt: TGTGCCAGCAGCCCAGGCGACAGGGGGCCGACTGAAGCTTTCTTT
cdr3_aa: CASSPGDRGPTEAFF
d_call: TRBD1
j_call: TRBJ1-1
clone_size: few
v_call: TRBV7-9

cdr3_nt: TGTGCCAGCAGTGACTACTATGGCTACACCTTC
cdr3_aa: CASSDYYGYTF
d_call: NA
j_call: TRBJ1-2
clone_size: NA
v_call: TRBV6-4

cdr3_nt: TGTGCCAGCAGTCTCTGGGCCTCTGAAGCTTTCTTT
cdr3_aa: CASSLWASEAFF
d_call: NA
j_call: TRBJ1-1
clone_size: NA
v_call: TRBV28

cdr3_nt: TGTGCCAGCAGCTTGGAGGACAGGATAGCTTTCTTT
cdr3_aa: CASSLEDRIAFF
d_call: TRBD1
j_call: TRBJ1-1
clone_size: NA
v_call: TRBV5-5

cdr3_nt: TGTGCCAGCAGCCCAGCCTGGACGGCGACTAATGAAAAACTGTTTTTT
cdr3_aa: CASSPAWTATNEKLFF
d_call: NA
j_call: TRBJ1-4
clone_size: NA
v_call: TRBV7-9

cdr3_nt: TGTGCCAGCAGATCCACTAGCGCGTCGAACACCGGGGAGCTGTTTTTT
cdr3_aa: CASRSTSASNTGELFF
d_call: TRBD2
j_call: TRBJ2-2
clone_size: NA
v_call: TRBV7-2

cdr3_nt: TGTGCCAGCCAGCGGGGGCTCAACACTGAAGCTTTCTTT
cdr3_aa: CASQRGLNTEAFF
d_call: NA
j_call: TRBJ1-1
clone_size: NA
v_call: TRBV10-3

cdr3_nt: TGTGCCAGCAGCCCCGGGGAGGGGACAGGGTACAGGAAGACTGAAGCTTTCTTT
cdr3_aa: CASSPGEGTGYRKTEAFF
d_call: TRBD1
j_call: TRBJ1-1
clone_size: NA
v_call: TRBV9

cdr3_nt: TGTGCCTGGAGTATCAGGGGCACGAACACTGAAGCTTTCTTT
cdr3_aa: CAWSIRGTNTEAFF
d_call: NA
j_call: TRBJ1-1
clone_size: NA
v_call: TRBV30

cdr3_nt: TGTGCCAGCAGCCAAGATTCGAGGCTAGCGGGAGGGCCGGCAGATACGCAGTATTTT
cdr3_aa: CASSQDSRLAGGPADTQYF
d_call: TRBD2
j_call: TRBJ2-3
clone_size: NA
v_call: TRBV4-2

cdr3_nt: TGTGCCAGCAGCTTAGTCGACAGTTATTTACTGGAGCAGTACTTC
cdr3_aa: CASSLVDSYLLEQYF
d_call: NA
j_call: TRBJ2-7
clone_size: NA
v_call: TRBV11-2

cdr3_nt: TGTGCCAGCAGCTTACGGCGGGAGGTAGGGAATGAGCAGTTCTTC
cdr3_aa: CASSLRREVGNEQFF
d_call: TRBD2
j_call: TRBJ2-1
clone_size: NA
v_call: TRBV7-9

cdr3_nt: TGTGCCAGCAGTTTATGGACAGGGGGAGGTTATAGCAATCAGCCCCAGCATTTT
cdr3_aa: CASSLWTGGGYSNQPQHF
d_call: TRBD1
j_call: TRBJ1-5
clone_size: NA
v_call: TRBV28

cdr3_nt: TGTGCCAGCAGCCCCCCGGGCCCTCTGTGGAGGGAAGAGACCCAGTACTTC
cdr3_aa: CASSPPGPLWREETQYF
d_call: NA
j_call: TRBJ2-5
clone_size: NA
v_call: TRBV5-6

cdr3_nt: TGTGCCAGCAGCTTAGCGCATCTGGGAGGAAAACTGTTTTTT
cdr3_aa: CASSLAHLGGKLFF
d_call: NA
j_call: TRBJ1-4
clone_size: NA
v_call: TRBV7-9

cdr3_nt: TGTGCCAGCAGTCCCGACAGGACCTCTGGAAACACCATATATTTT
cdr3_aa: CASSPDRTSGNTIYF
d_call: NA
j_call: TRBJ1-3
clone_size: NA
v_call: TRBV6-5

cdr3_nt: TGTGCCAGCAGCTTAGTGGGAGGCAATGAGCAGTTCTTC
cdr3_aa: CASSLVGGNEQFF
d_call: NA
j_call: TRBJ2-1
clone_size: once
v_call: TRBV11-2

cdr3_nt: TGTGCCATCAGCCACGGCTCGGGCCGCGGGACAGATACGCAGTATTTT
cdr3_aa: CAISHGSGRGTDTQYF
d_call: NA
j_call: TRBJ2-3
clone_size: NA
v_call: TRBV10-3

cdr3_nt: TGCGCCAGCAGTGAAGGAGGTGGACAGCCCCAGCATTTT
cdr3_aa: CASSEGGGQPQHF
d_call: NA
j_call: TRBJ1-5
clone_size: NA
v_call: TRBV10-2

cdr3_nt: TGTGCCAGCAGTGCACAGGGGGATACGCAGTATTTT
cdr3_aa: CASSAQGDTQYF
d_call: TRBD1
j_call: TRBJ2-3
clone_size: NA
v_call: TRBV25-1